This T cell receptor beta chain was sequenced in a study of PD-L1 blockade in urothelial cancer (dated by TCRdb to the late 2010s). Background on the whole study: Every patient began therapy around 2014 and was given atezolizumab 1,200 mg intravenously every 3 weeks. About 85% of the 29 patients were identified as males with urothelial cancer of bladder origin, and a prior smoking history was reported by 18 of 29 patients. An ECOG performance status of 0 or 1 was recorded for the patients, and 0 to 3 prior chemotherapy regimens had been received by the patients. Blood samples were analyzed at 3 weeks after treatment start (second dose) and at 6 weeks after treatment start. A median of about 150,000 T cells and some 84,000 unique TCRs was obtained from blood samples, and a median clonality of approximately 0.08 was observed. The study, an exploratory multi-omic analysis, examined somatic, immune and clinical correlates of response to PD-L1 blockade with atezolizumab in urothelial cancer. Pretreatment tumor samples, along with matched peripheral blood collected serially before and after atezolizumab treatment, underwent TCR sequencing. Durable clinical benefit meant progression-free survival longer than 6 months, and TCR features were also tested against progression-free and overall survival. In the same patients, pretreatment tumors underwent whole exome sequencing and RNA sequencing in addition to TCR sequencing. Durable clinical benefit was achieved by nine patients but not by the remaining 20. Pretreatment blood TCR-seq was available for about 27 patients, at least one posttreatment blood collection was obtained for some 25 patients, and tumor TCR-seq was available for some 25 patients. General conclusions and limits of the study: Small sample size (n ≈ 30) and many exploratory analyses mean the results are intended to be hypothesis-generating. A pretreatment peripheral blood TCR clonality below the median was linked to improved progression-free and overall survival. Greater expansion of tumor-associated TCR clones in peripheral blood 3 weeks after the start of treatment was observed in patients with durable benefit (n ≈ 22, p = 0.022).

Synthetic TCR analog templates were spiked into each PCR so that absolute template abundance could be estimated from read counts. The immunoSEQ assay used bias-controlled V and J gene primers to amplify TCRbeta CDR3 regions from genomic DNA. Sequencing of rearranged TCRbeta segments was performed at approximately 20X coverage. In the original analysis: Sequencing errors were corrected by clustering and CDR3s were annotated against IMGT to assign V, D and J genes. Downstream analyses used only productive TCRbeta rearrangements and left out out-of-frame or stop-codon sequences. Clonality was calculated as one minus the Shannon entropy normalized by the log of the number of unique productive sequences. Clones differing between time points or between blood and tumor were identified by Fisher's exact test with Benjamini-Hochberg correction at adjusted p below 0.01. What TCRdb holds here is the immuneACCESS table cut down to in-frame rearrangements. Part of the clones is not present; checked against another copy, under half of the missing clones reflect an unresolved V gene, and the others are unexplained. The DNA was the basis for D and trimming; V, J and clone size are from that table. In all, the sample holds roughly 120,000 clones, and around 89% of those were seen once. Under 2% of the sample comes from the top ten.

Sample time point, as interpreted from the label and publication: peripheral blood 6 weeks after treatment start. The cohort comprised 30 or so patients with locally advanced or metastatic urothelial carcinoma treated at Memorial Sloan Kettering on a trial protocol. Peripheral blood mononuclear cells were collected pretreatment and during treatment, with between 1 and 8 total time points obtained per patient. The Qiagen DNeasy Blood extraction kit was used to purify genomic DNA from total PBMCs and tumor samples. PBMCs were collected pretreatment and during treatment, and were isolated and stored as previously described. CDR3 length: 16 amino acids, cysteine to phenylalanine. Only the CDR3 DNA stays, 48 bases, in frame from base 1. As encoded in the germline V gene (reference sequence), CDR1 is GTSNPN while CDR2 is SVGIG. The junction shows trimming of 4 bases on V and 2 bases on J, and the gene matches do not reach 10 bases of it.

Notes on this clone: Its antigen specificity is not known. Base qualities are not provided; no much larger clone lies one nucleotide away.

Rearrangement joined TRBV30 to TRBJ1-5, and TRBD1 aligns with 8 junction nucleotides. This specimen consisted of PBMCs, obtained around atezolizumab (anti-PD-L1) treatment. This receptor was taken from a man aged 60 to 75 with urothelial cancer. The CDR3 in this case is CAWKHHGQGGNQPQHF. Here is the DNA: TGTGCCTGGAAACACCACGGACAGGGAGGCAATCAGCCCCAGCATTTT.